Below are 29 T cell receptor beta chains sequenced from a single sample in a study of blood T cell repertoires in COVID-19. Data came from immunoSEQ multiplex PCR; TCRdb stores just in-frame clones and leaves some out. The sample consists of a few hundred thousand clones, nearly 90% of them appearing once. Sample: PBMCs or T cells enriched from blood (not recorded which). Source of these receptors: a woman under 30 with acute COVID-19.

The rearrangement joins TRBV11-3 to TRBJ2-7, with 8 bases fitting TRBD1. This CDR3 is 13 amino acids long. Germline CDR1 is SGHNT and CDR2 is YENEEA. V lost 5 bases, J lost 3 bases, and 3 bases stayed unmatched. The CDR3 coding sequence is TGTGCCAGCAGCCAAGGACAGGGCTACGAGCAGTACTTC. Protein: CASSQGQGYEQYF. Supplemented by reference TRBV11-3 and TRBJ2-7, the full variable domain reads EAGVVQSPRYKIIEKKQPVAFWCNPISGHNTLYWYLQNLGQGPELLIRYENEEAVDDSQLPKDRFSAERLKGVDSTLKIQPAELGDSAVYLCASSQGQGYEQYFGPGTRLTVT.

V gene TRBV4-3 combines with J gene TRBJ1-4, with a possible D match to TRBD1 (6 bases). Germline lookup yields CDR1 LGHNA and CDR2 YSLEER. Trimming left V 0 bases short and J 4 bases short, with 21 bases between. This CDR3 contains 19 residues. This CDR3 reads CASSQDTTGYGAYNEKLFF. CDR3 in DNA: TGCGCCAGCAGCCAAGATACCACAGGGTACGGTGCATATAATGAAAAACTGTTTTTT.

The chain joins TRBV6-1 to TRBJ2-7, with 12 bases identical to TRBD1. Germline loops: CDR1 MNHNS, CDR2 SASEGT. The CDR3 runs 16 residues. The V gene end was trimmed by 1 base and the J gene end by 6 bases; junction bases not matched to a gene: 7. This CDR3 reads CASSEDEGTGGLEQYF. The DNA for the CDR3 is TGTGCCAGCAGTGAAGACGAAGGGACAGGGGGCCTCGAGCAGTACTTC.

V and J are TRBV27 and TRBJ2-7, with D tentatively TRBD2 (6 bases). V was cut by 0 bases and J by 1 base, with 10 bases left in between. The length of the CDR3 is 15 residues. Germline V gene sequence: CDR1 MNHEY, CDR2 SMNVEV (reference sequence). Written as DNA, the CDR3 is TGTGCCAGCAGTTTATCCCCGGGAGAGTCCTACGAGCAGTACTTC. Amino acid sequence: CASSLSPGESYEQYF.

The V call is TRBV29-1, the J call TRBJ1-2, with D perhaps matching TRBD1 (6 bases). This CDR3 is built from 13 residues. Trimming took off 6 bases at V and 2 bases at J, with 13 bases between the two ends. Germline CDR1 and CDR2: SQVTM and ANQGSEA. The CDR3: CSVATGLNYGYTF. CDR3 in DNA: TGCAGCGTAGCGACAGGTCTGAACTATGGCTACACCTTC.

This chain connects TRBV6-5 to TRBJ2-7; 10 bases line up with TRBD2. The CDR3 spans 14 residues. V trimming: 2 bases; J trimming: 2 bases; junction bases outside the gene matches: 0. CDR1 is MNHEY, CDR2 SVGAGI, per germline. Here the CDR3 DNA reads TGTGCCAGCAGTTACCTAGCGGGAGCCTACGAGCAGTACTTC. This sequence encodes CASSYLAGAYEQYF.

A remark on this clone: The same CDR3 also results from other DNA sequences found in this sample. This chain joins TRBV18 and TRBJ2-3; no firm D call. Germline lookup yields CDR1 KGHSH and CDR2 LQKENI. The CDR3 has 12 residues. The V gene lost 3 bases and the J gene lost 3 bases, with 4 bases spanning the gap. The CDR3 sequence: CASSPYTDTQYF. CDR3 sequence (DNA): TGTGCCAGCTCACCTTATACAGATACGCAGTATTTT.

The CDR3 DNA reads TGTGCCAGTAGTATTGGACAGGGGTCGAACTATGGCTACACCTTC. This codes for CASSIGQGSNYGYTF. V is TRBV19 and J is TRBJ1-2; TRBD1 agrees at 9 bases. CDR1 is LNHDA and CDR2 is SQIVND in the germline V gene (reference sequence). The CDR3 length is 15 residues. J lost 2 bases, V lost 3 bases, and 4 bases had no gene match.

The J gene is TRBJ1-6, the V gene TRBV7-9; D may be TRBD1 (5 bases). The CDR3 covers 13 residues. Trimming stripped 1 base from V and 11 bases from J, with 9 bases between. Germline values: CDR1 SEHNR, CDR2 FQNEAQ (reference sequence). The CDR3 nucleotides read TGTGCCAGCAGCTTAGAGGGGAAGGCACCCCTCCACTTT. It encodes CASSLEGKAPLHF.

The chain is built from TRBV18 and TRBJ1-5; 10 bases agree with TRBD1. V trimming: 3 bases; J trimming: 2 bases; junction bases outside the gene matches: 7. From germline, CDR1 is KGHSH and CDR2 LQKENI. CDR3 length equals 17 residues. In DNA, the CDR3 is TGTGCCAGCTCACCTGGGACAGGGGCCCTGGGCAATCAGCCCCAGCATTTT. It encodes CASSPGTGALGNQPQHF.

The V gene is TRBV9, the J gene TRBJ2-7; D may be TRBD1 (6 bases). The germline V gene has CDR1 SGDLS and CDR2 YYNGEE. The CDR3 covers 13 residues. With 3 bases removed from V and 3 bases from J, the gap between germline ends came to 10 bases. The CDR3 here is CASSGLDSYEQYF. DNA of the CDR3: TGTGCCAGCAGCGGACTGGACAGCTACGAGCAGTACTTC.

This clone was counted a few times. This rearrangement joins TRBV4-2 to TRBJ2-7, with TRBD2 matching over 9 bases. The ends lost 2 bases at V and 2 bases at J; junction bases unmatched: 4. CDR1 is LGHNA and CDR2 is YNFKEQ in the germline V gene. The CDR3 sequence is 15 residues long. CDR3 in amino acids: CASSQSSGTPYEQYF. The DNA of the CDR3 is TGTGCCAGCAGCCAATCTAGCGGGACACCCTACGAGCAGTACTTC.

The chain is built from TRBV5-1 and TRBJ2-1, with a possible D match to TRBD1 (6 bases). The germline CDR1 and CDR2 sequences are SGHRS and YFSETQ. This CDR3 spans 15 amino acids. Trimming left V 1 base short and J 3 bases short, with 11 bases between. The chain's CDR3 is CASSLQQGLYNEQFF. The CDR3 DNA reads as TGCGCCAGCAGCTTGCAACAGGGTCTCTACAATGAGCAGTTCTTC. The whole variable domain, filled in from reference TRBV5-1 and TRBJ2-1, reads KAGVTQTPRYLIKTRGQQVTLSCSPISGHRSVSWYQQTPGQGLQFLFEYFSETQRNKGNFPGRFSGRQFSNSRSEMNVSTLELGDSALYLCASSLQQGLYNEQFFGPGTRLTVL.

The chain recombines TRBV27 with TRBJ2-5; D is perhaps TRBD2 (5 bases). Germline CDR1 MNHEY, CDR2 SMNVEV (reference sequence). The CDR3 has 15 residues. V lost 4 bases to trimming and J lost 0 bases, with 12 bases between them. CDR3 amino acids: CASSSWTGYQETQYF. As DNA, the CDR3 is TGTGCCAGCAGTTCCTGGACGGGGTACCAAGAGACCCAGTACTTC.

This chain connects TRBV19 to TRBJ2-5; a possible D gene is TRBD1 (5 bases). Germline CDR1 and CDR2: LNHDA and SQIVND (reference sequence). The ends were cut back, 5 bases at V and 1 base at J, with 14 bases in the middle. CDR3 length: 15 amino acids. Here the CDR3 reads CASSPGQLRQETQYF. CDR3 bases: TGTGCCAGTAGTCCCGGACAACTTCGCCAAGAGACCCAGTACTTC.

The genes are TRBV7-2 and TRBJ2-7, with D possibly matching TRBD1 (6 bases). Germline CDR1 is SGHTA and CDR2 is FQGNSA. The V gene lost 2 bases and the J gene lost 5 bases, with 22 bases spanning the gap. CDR3 length: 17 residues. The CDR3 DNA follows: TGTGCCAGCAGCTTAATAGGGGCCAGGGGTTCTAGGGACGAGCAGTACTTC. Translation: CASSLIGARGSRDEQYF.

V gene TRBV6-2 or TRBV6-3 combines with J gene TRBJ1-1; no reliable D call. CDR1 and CDR2 (germline): MNHEY, SVGEGT. The CDR3 has 15 residues. V was trimmed by 3 bases and J by 0 bases, leaving 11 bases between them. The CDR3 DNA follows: TGTGCCAGCAGTTATGACTTCACCATGAACACTGAAGCTTTCTTT. Protein product: CASSYDFTMNTEAFF.

The count of this clone is one. The J gene is TRBJ2-5, the V gene TRBV15; no clear D gene. V was pared by 3 bases and J by 2 bases, with 4 bases between. The CDR3 spans 12 residues. The germline V gene has CDR1 LNHNV and CDR2 YYDKDF (reference sequence). CDR3 loop: CATSRAQETQYF. The CDR3 DNA reads as TGTGCCACCAGCAGGGCTCAAGAGACCCAGTACTTC.

This clone was found a few times. The V call is TRBV27, the J call TRBJ1-2; D might be TRBD1 (5 bases). Germline CDR1 is MNHEY and CDR2 is SMNVEV (reference sequence). This CDR3 is 16 amino acids long. V lost 3 bases to trimming and J lost 4 bases, with 18 bases between them. CDR3 region: CASSLGRGDTRYGYTF. DNA for the CDR3: TGTGCCAGCAGTTTGGGTAGGGGTGATACCCGCTATGGCTACACCTTC.

This sequence joins TRBV27 and TRBJ1-4; 8 bases line up with TRBD1. CDR3 length: 15 amino acids. J gave up 5 bases and V 4 bases, and 6 bases lay outside the gene matches. CDR1 is MNHEY and CDR2 is SMNVEV in the germline V gene (reference sequence). The CDR3 loop reads CASSSHRDRNEKLFF. The DNA of the CDR3 is TGTGCCAGCAGTTCGCACCGGGACAGGAATGAAAAACTGTTTTTT. Full variable domain (outside the CDR3, taken from reference TRBV27 and TRBJ1-4): EAQVTQNPRYLITVTGKKLTVTCSQNMNHEYMSWYRQDPGLGLRQIYYSMNVEVTDKGDVPEGYKVSRKEKRNFPLILESPSPNQTSLYFCASSSHRDRNEKLFFGSGTQLSVL.

This chain links TRBV7-2 with TRBJ2-3; D possibly corresponds to TRBD2 (5 bases). Germline assignment: CDR1 SGHTA and CDR2 FQGNSA. This CDR3 is 15 amino acids long. Between the trimmed V and J ends, which lost 2 bases and 0 bases, there was a span of 9 bases. The CDR3 region is CASSLYEGSTDTQYF. The CDR3 DNA reads as TGTGCCAGCAGCTTATATGAGGGTAGCACAGATACGCAGTATTTT.

V usage is TRBV28 and J usage is TRBJ2-2, with 8 nucleotides matching TRBD1. The CDR3 spans 18 residues. V trimming: 3 bases; J trimming: 1 base; junction bases outside the gene matches: 10. The germline V gene encodes CDR1 MDHEN and CDR2 SYDVKM. Written as DNA, the CDR3 is TGTGCCAGCAGTTTGCAGGGGGCGGTGGTCGTGAACACCGGGGAGCTGTTTTTT. Translated, it gives CASSLQGAVVVNTGELFF.

V and J are TRBV6-5 and TRBJ2-7; D not certain. Trimming shortened V by 8 bases and J by 4 bases, and 21 bases separated the two germline ends. This CDR3 has 15 residues. In germline, CDR1 is MNHEY, CDR2 SVGAGI. CDR3 protein: CASVQTPVSPYEQYF. The CDR3 DNA follows: TGTGCCAGCGTCCAAACCCCCGTAAGCCCATACGAGCAGTACTTC.

CDR3 sequence reads: CSVELTGESYEQYF. CDR3 nucleotides: TGCAGCGTTGAGTTAACGGGGGAATCCTACGAGCAGTACTTC. J is TRBJ2-7 and V is TRBV29-1, with D tentatively TRBD2 (6 bases). The CDR3 runs 14 residues. Germline assignment: CDR1 SQVTM and CDR2 ANQGSEA. V lost 3 bases and J 1 base, leaving 13 bases between the germline ends.

This sequence joins TRBV28 and TRBJ1-5; no definite D call. V dropped 5 bases and J dropped 3 bases, with 8 bases sitting between them. The germline gives CDR1 MDHEN, CDR2 SYDVKM. The CDR3 has 13 residues. CDR3 sequence reads: CASSREFNQPQHF. The CDR3 bases are TGTGCCAGCAGTCGGGAGTTCAATCAGCCCCAGCATTTT.

This sequence joins TRBV5-1 and TRBJ2-1; TRBD2 matches 9 bases. The CDR3 has 16 amino acids. CDR1 is SGHRS, CDR2 YFSETQ, per germline. Trimming took 0 bases from V and 7 from J; bases not matched to a gene: 8. The CDR3 sequence is CASSLVGLAPWNEQFF. The CDR3 region has the DNA TGCGCCAGCAGCTTGGTGGGACTAGCCCCTTGGAATGAGCAGTTCTTC.

The DNA of the CDR3 is TGTGCCAGCAGCTTCCAGGCTTACAATGAGCAGTTCTTC. Its translation: CASSFQAYNEQFF. V and J are TRBV7-3 and TRBJ2-1; the D is unclear. Trimming took off 3 bases at V and 4 bases at J, with 7 bases between the two ends. This CDR3 has 13 residues. The V gene's germline CDR1 is SGHTA and CDR2 FQGTGA. The whole variable domain, remainder taken from reference TRBV7-3 and TRBJ2-1, is GAGVSQTPSNKVTEKGKYVELRCDPISGHTALYWYRQSLGQGPEFLIYFQGTGAADDSGLPNDRFFAVRPEGSVSTLKIQRTERGDSAVYLCASSFQAYNEQFFGPGTRLTVL.

The gene calls are TRBV25-1 and TRBJ2-7; 7 bases map to TRBD2. Trimming took 3 bases from V and 2 from J; bases not matched to a gene: 10. Germline values: CDR1 MGHDK, CDR2 SYGVNS. The CDR3 contains 16 residues. CDR3 sequence (DNA): TGTGCCAGCAGTGATGGGGCTAGCGGAAGACCCTACGAGCAGTACTTC. Protein sequence: CASSDGASGRPYEQYF.

The J gene is TRBJ2-1, the V gene TRBV27; TRBD1 agrees at 8 bases. CDR1 is MNHEY, CDR2 SMNVEV, per germline (reference sequence). With V trimmed by 6 bases and J by 1 base, 2 bases remained unmatched. The CDR3 extends over 14 amino acids. CDR3 coding DNA: TGTGCCAGCAGGCAGGGGGCTTCCTACAATGAGCAGTTCTTC. Amino acid sequence: CASRQGASYNEQFF.